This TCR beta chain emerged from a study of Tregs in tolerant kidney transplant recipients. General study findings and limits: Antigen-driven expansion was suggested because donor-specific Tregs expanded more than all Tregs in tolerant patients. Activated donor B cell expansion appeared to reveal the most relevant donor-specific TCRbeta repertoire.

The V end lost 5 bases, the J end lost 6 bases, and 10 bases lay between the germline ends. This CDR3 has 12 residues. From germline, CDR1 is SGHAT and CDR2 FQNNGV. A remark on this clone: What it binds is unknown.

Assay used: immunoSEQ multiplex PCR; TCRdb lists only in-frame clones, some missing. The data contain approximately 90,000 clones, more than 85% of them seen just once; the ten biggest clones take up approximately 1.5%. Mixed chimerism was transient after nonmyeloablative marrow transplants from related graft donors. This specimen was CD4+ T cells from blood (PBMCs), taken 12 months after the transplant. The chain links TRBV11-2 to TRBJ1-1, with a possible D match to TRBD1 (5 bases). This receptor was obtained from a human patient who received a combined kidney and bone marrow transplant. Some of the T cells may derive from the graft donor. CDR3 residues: CASSRREAEAFF. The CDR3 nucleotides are TGTGCCAGCAGCCGCAGGGAAGCTGAAGCTTTCTTT.